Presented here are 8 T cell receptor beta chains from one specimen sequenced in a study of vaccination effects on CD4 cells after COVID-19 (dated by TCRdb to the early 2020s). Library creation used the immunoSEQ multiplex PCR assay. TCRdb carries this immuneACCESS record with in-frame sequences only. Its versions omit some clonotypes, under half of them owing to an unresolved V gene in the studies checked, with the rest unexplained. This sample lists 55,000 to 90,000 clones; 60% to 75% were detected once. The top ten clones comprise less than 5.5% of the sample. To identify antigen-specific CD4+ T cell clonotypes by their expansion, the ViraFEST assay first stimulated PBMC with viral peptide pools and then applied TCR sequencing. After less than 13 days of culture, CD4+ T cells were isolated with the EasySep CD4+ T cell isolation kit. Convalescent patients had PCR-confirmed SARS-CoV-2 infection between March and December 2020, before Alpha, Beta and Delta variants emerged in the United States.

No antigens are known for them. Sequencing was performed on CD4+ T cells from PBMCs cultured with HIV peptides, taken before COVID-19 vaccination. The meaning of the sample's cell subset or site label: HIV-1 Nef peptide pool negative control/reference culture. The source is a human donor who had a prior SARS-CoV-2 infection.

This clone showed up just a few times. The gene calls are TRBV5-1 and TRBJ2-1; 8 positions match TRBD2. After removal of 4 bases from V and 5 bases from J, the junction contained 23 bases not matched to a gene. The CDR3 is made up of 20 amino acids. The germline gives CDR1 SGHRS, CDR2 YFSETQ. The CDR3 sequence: CASSKAFVVAGMGLHNEQFF. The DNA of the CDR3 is TGCGCCAGCAGCAAAGCTTTTGTGGTAGCGGGGATGGGGCTACACAATGAGCAGTTCTTC.

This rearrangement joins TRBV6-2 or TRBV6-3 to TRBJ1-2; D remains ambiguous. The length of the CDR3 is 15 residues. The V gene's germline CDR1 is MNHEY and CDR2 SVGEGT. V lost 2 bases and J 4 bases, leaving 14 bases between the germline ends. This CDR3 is CASSYSSAEVYGYTF. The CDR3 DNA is TGTGCCAGCAGTTACAGCAGTGCCGAGGTCTATGGCTACACCTTC.

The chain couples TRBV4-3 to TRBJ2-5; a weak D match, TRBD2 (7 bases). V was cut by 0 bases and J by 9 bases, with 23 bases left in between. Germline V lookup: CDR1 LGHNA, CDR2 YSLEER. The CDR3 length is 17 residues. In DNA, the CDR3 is TGCGCCAGCAGCCAAGAAGTCAGGCTAGAGGGAGGGGGGGCCCAGTACTTC. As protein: CASSQEVRLEGGGAQYF.

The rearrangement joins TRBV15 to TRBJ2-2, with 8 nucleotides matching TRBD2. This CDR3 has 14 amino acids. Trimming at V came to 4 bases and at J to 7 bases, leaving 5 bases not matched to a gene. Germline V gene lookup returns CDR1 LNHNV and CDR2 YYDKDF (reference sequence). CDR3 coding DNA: TGTGCCACCAGCAAGGGACTAGGCGGCGGGGAGCTGTTTTTT. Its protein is CATSKGLGGGELFF.

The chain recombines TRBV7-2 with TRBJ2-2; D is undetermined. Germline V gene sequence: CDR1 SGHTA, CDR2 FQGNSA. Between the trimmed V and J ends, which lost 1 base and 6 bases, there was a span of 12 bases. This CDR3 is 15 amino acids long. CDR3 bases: TGTGCCAGCAGCTTAGGGTCCCCGGGCTCCGGGGAGCTGTTTTTT. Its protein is CASSLGSPGSGELFF.

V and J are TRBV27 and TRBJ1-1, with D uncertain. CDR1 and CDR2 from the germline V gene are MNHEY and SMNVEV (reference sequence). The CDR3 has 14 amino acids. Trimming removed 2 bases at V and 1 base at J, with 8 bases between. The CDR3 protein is CASSLLDRNTEAFF. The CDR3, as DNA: TGTGCCAGCAGTTTACTCGACCGGAACACTGAAGCTTTCTTT.

CDR3 nucleotides: TGTGCCAGCAGCCAAGGGGGAGCGAGCGCAGATACGCAGTATTTT. This gives the protein CASSQGGASADTQYF. V gene TRBV3-1 (or the pseudogene TRBV3-2) combines with J gene TRBJ2-3; a possible D gene is TRBD2 (5 bases). The germline V gene encodes CDR1 LGHDT and CDR2 YNNKEL (reference sequence). V was shortened by 1 base and J by 4 bases, with 12 bases between the two germline ends. This CDR3 comprises 15 residues.

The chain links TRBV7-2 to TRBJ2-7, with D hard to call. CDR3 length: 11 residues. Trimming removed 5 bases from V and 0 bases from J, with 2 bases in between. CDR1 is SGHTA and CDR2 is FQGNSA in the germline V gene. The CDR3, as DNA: TGTGCCAGCAGCCACTCCTACGAGCAGTACTTC. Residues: CASSHSYEQYF. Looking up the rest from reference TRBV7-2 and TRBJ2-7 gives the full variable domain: GAGVSQSPSNKVTEKGKDVELRCDPISGHTALYWYRQSLGQGLEFLIYFQGNSAPDKSGLPSDRFSAERTGGSVSTLTIQRTQQEDSAVYLCASSHSYEQYFGPGTRLTVT.